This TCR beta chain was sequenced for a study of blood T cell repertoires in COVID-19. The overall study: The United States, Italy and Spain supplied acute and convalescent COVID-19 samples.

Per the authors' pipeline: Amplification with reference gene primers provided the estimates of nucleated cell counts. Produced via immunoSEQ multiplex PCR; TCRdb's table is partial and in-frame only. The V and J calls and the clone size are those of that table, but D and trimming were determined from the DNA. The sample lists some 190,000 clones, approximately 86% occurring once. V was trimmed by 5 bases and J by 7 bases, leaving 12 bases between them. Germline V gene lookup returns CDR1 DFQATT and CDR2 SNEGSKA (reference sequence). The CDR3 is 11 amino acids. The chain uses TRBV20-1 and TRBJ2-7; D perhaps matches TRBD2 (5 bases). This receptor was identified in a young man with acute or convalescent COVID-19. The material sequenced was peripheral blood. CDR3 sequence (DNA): TGCAGTGCTGACCTCTGGAGGGAGCAGTACTTC. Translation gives CSADLWREQYF.